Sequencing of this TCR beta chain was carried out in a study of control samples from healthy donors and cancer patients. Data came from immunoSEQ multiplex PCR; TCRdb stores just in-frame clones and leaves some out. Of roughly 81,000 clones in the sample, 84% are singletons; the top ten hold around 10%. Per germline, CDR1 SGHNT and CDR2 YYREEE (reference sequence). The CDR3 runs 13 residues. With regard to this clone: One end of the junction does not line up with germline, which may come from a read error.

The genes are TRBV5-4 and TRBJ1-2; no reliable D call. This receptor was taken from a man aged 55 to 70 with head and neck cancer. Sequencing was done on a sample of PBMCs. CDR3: CASGLNRNYGYTF. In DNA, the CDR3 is TGTGCCAGCGGCTTGAACAGAAACTATGGCTACACCTTC.